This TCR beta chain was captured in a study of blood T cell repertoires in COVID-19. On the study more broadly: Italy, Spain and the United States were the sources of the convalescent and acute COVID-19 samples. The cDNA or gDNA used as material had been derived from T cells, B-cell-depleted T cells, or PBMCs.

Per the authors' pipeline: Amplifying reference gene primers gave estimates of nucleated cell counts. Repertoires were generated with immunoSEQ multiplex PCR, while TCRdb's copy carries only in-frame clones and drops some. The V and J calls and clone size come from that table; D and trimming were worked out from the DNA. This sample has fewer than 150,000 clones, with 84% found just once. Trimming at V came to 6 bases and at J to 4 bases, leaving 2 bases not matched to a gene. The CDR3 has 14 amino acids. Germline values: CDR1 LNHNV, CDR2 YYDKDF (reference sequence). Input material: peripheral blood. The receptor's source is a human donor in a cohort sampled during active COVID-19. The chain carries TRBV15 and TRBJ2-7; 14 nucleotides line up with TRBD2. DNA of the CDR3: TGTGCCACCAGGCGGACTAGCGGGGGGTACGAGCAGTACTTC. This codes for CATRRTSGGYEQYF.